These 20 T cell receptor beta chains were sequenced from one sample in a study of blood T cell repertoires in COVID-19. Profiling relied on immunoSEQ multiplex PCR, and the TCRdb table lists in-frame clones only, not all of them. The sample records some 300,000 clones, roughly 91% being singletons. The sequenced sample consisted of PBMCs or T cells enriched from blood (not recorded which). The receptors were gathered from a woman aged 45-60 years who had been exposed to COVID-19.

This clone was recorded a few times. CDR3 DNA: TGTGCCAGCAGCCAAGATGTGGACAGGGGGCATCAGCCCCAGCATTTT. It encodes CASSQDVDRGHQPQHF. The chain links TRBV4-2 to TRBJ1-5, with TRBD1 identical over 11 bases. Germline V gene sequence: CDR1 LGHNA, CDR2 YNFKEQ. The CDR3 sequence is 16 residues long. Unmatched junction bases numbered 3, after V lost 0 bases and J lost 5 bases.

Concerning this clone: The sample carries other DNA sequences with the same CDR3. V and J are TRBV7-9 and TRBJ1-4; a possible D gene is TRBD1 (5 bases). Between the trimmed V and J ends, which lost 1 base and 1 base, there was a span of 7 bases. CDR1 and CDR2 (germline): SEHNR, FQNEAQ (reference sequence). This CDR3 has 15 amino acids. CDR3 sequence reads: CASSLETGTNEKLFF. CDR3 coding DNA: TGTGCCAGCAGCTTAGAAACAGGAACTAATGAAAAACTGTTTTTT.

The chain has TRBV6-5 and TRBJ2-1, with a possible D match to TRBD2 (7 bases). Germline CDR1 MNHEY, CDR2 SVGAGI. V lost 6 bases and J 7 bases, leaving 19 bases between the germline ends. This CDR3 is 15 amino acids long. The DNA of the CDR3 is TGTGCCAGCAGAATAACGGGGGGCGCGGGAAATGAGCAGTTCTTC. Protein: CASRITGGAGNEQFF.

This clone was recorded a few times. The chain is built from TRBV9 and TRBJ1-1, with 9 bases fitting TRBD1. The CDR3 covers 15 residues. V was pared by 6 bases and J by 4 bases, with 10 bases of the junction left unmatched. Germline V gives CDR1 SGDLS, CDR2 YYNGEE. The CDR3 coding sequence is TGTGCCAGCAACCCCCTGGGACAGGGTTCCACTGAAGCTTTCTTT. It encodes CASNPLGQGSTEAFF. Complete variable domain (other parts from reference TRBV9 and TRBJ1-1): DSGVTQTPKHLITATGQRVTLRCSPRSGDLSVYWYQQSLDQGLQFLIQYYNGEERAKGNILERFSAQQFPDLHSELNLSSLELGDSALYFCASNPLGQGSTEAFFGQGTRLTVV.

This chain uses TRBV7-2 with TRBJ1-5; D perhaps matches TRBD1 (5 bases). The germline V and J ends were trimmed by 5 bases and 0 bases, with 8 bases remaining between them. Germline CDR1 is SGHTA and CDR2 is FQGNSA. CDR3 length equals 14 residues. For the CDR3, the DNA is TGTGCCAGCAGCCGGGGGAATAGCAATCAGCCCCAGCATTTT. Amino acid sequence: CASSRGNSNQPQHF. The full variable domain, in which reference TRBV7-2 and TRBJ1-5 provide the parts outside the CDR3, is GAGVSQSPSNKVTEKGKDVELRCDPISGHTALYWYRQSLGQGLEFLIYFQGNSAPDKSGLPSDRFSAERTGGSVSTLTIQRTQQEDSAVYLCASSRGNSNQPQHFGDGTRLSIL.

The chain uses TRBV9 and TRBJ1-1, with TRBD1 matching over 7 bases. The ends lost 0 bases at V and 4 bases at J; junction bases unmatched: 3. The V gene's germline CDR1 is SGDLS and CDR2 YYNGEE. CDR3 size: 14 residues. The CDR3 is CASSVDRGSTEAFF. Written as DNA, the CDR3 is TGTGCCAGCAGCGTAGACAGGGGTTCCACTGAAGCTTTCTTT.

This chain connects TRBV19 to TRBJ1-5, with 11 bases fitting TRBD1. CDR3 length: 16 residues. V lost 6 bases and J lost 4; bases outside the gene matches: 8. The germline V gene encodes CDR1 LNHDA and CDR2 SQIVND (reference sequence). CDR3 DNA sequence: TGTGCCAGTAGGAATCCGGACAGGGGGCTTAATCAGCCCCAGCATTTT. The encoded protein is CASRNPDRGLNQPQHF.

J is TRBJ1-3 and V is TRBV23-1, with D unclear. TRBV23-1 is given ORF status, its function remaining uncertain. CDR3 length: 17 amino acids. Trimming shortened V by 4 bases and J by 9 bases, and 25 bases separated the two germline ends. The CDR3 DNA reads TGCGCCAGCAGTCCCCTACGAATCAGAATTCCACGGAGCACCATATATTTT. Amino acid sequence: CASSPLRIRIPRSTIYF.

The chain is built from TRBV19 and TRBJ1-5, with TRBD1 identical over 9 bases. Per the germline V gene, CDR1 is LNHDA and CDR2 is SQIVND (reference sequence). V lost 6 bases, J lost 3 bases, and 9 bases stayed unmatched. The CDR3 has 16 amino acids. DNA of the CDR3: TGTGCCAGTAGCCGTACAGGGGGCGAGGACAATCAGCCCCAGCATTTT. Amino acid sequence: CASSRTGGEDNQPQHF. Full variable domain (outside the CDR3, taken from reference TRBV19 and TRBJ1-5): DGGITQSPKYLFRKEGQNVTLSCEQNLNHDAMYWYRQDPGQGLRLIYYSQIVNDFQKGDIAEGYSVSREKKESFPLTVTSAQKNPTAFYLCASSRTGGEDNQPQHFGDGTRLSIL.

The table lists this clone with a few counts. V is TRBV13 and J is TRBJ2-1, with D perhaps TRBD1 (7 bases). Germline V lookup: CDR1 PRHDT, CDR2 FYEKMQ (reference sequence). The CDR3 spans 15 residues. The germline V and J ends were trimmed by 5 bases and 0 bases, with 11 bases remaining between them. The CDR3 region is CASSAGGSSYNEQFF. CDR3 sequence (DNA): TGTGCCAGCAGCGCAGGGGGGAGCTCCTACAATGAGCAGTTCTTC. Drawing the rest from reference TRBV13 and TRBJ2-1, the complete variable domain is AAGVIQSPRHLIKEKRETATLKCYPIPRHDTVYWYQQGPGQDPQFLISFYEKMQSDKGSIPDRFSAQQFSDYHSELNMSSLELGDSALYFCASSAGGSSYNEQFFGPGTRLTVL.

The J gene is TRBJ2-7, the V gene TRBV5-6, with 14 bases matching TRBD2. The CDR3 is 15 residues long. The ends lost 3 bases at V and 6 bases at J; junction bases unmatched: 5. Germline CDR1 SGHDT, CDR2 YYEEEE. CDR3 sequence (DNA): TGTGCCAGCAGCTGGGGACTAGCGGGGGCTAGCGAGCAGTACTTC. It codes for CASSWGLAGASEQYF.

The rearrangement links TRBV30 to TRBJ2-3; 7 positions agree with TRBD1. The CDR3 contains 14 residues. Germline trimming cut 1 base from V and 4 bases from J; bases unmatched to any gene: 5. The germline CDR1 and CDR2 sequences are GTSNPN and SVGIG (reference sequence). The CDR3 DNA reads as TGTGCCTGGAGTGAGGGGGCTGGCTCAGATACGCAGTATTTT. It codes for CAWSEGAGSDTQYF.

A few counts support this clone. The chain is built from TRBV3-1 (or the pseudogene TRBV3-2) and TRBJ1-6, with D hard to call. From germline, CDR1 is LGHDT and CDR2 YNNKEL (reference sequence). This CDR3 is built from 13 residues. V was shortened by 1 base and J by 9 bases, with 7 bases between the two germline ends. The CDR3 loop is CASSQGGSSPLHF. As DNA, the CDR3 is TGTGCCAGCAGCCAAGGAGGGAGTTCACCCCTCCACTTT.

V is TRBV19 and J is TRBJ1-5, with a weak D call TRBD1 (5 bases). Germline V gene lookup returns CDR1 LNHDA and CDR2 SQIVND (reference sequence). CDR3 length: 15 amino acids. The V end was cut by 5 bases, the J end by 0 bases, with 11 bases between. CDR3 bases: TGTGCCAGTAGTTTCAGGGAGGGTAGCAATCAGCCCCAGCATTTT. Protein sequence: CASSFREGSNQPQHF.

The sample holds a few counts of this clone. The chain employs TRBV6-1 and TRBJ1-3; D possibly corresponds to TRBD1 (5 bases). Germline CDR1 MNHNS, CDR2 SASEGT. The CDR3 contains 18 residues. V was pared by 2 bases and J by 4 bases, with 21 bases between. CDR3 DNA: TGTGCCAGCAGTGAATCCCCGGGAGTACAGGCGATCGGAAACACCATATATTTT. It yields the protein CASSESPGVQAIGNTIYF.

This clone was seen only once. The rearrangement uses TRBV11-2 and TRBJ1-6; weak D call: TRBD1 (5 bases). This CDR3 is 15 amino acids long. Germline CDR1 reads SGHAT; CDR2 reads FQNNGV. V lost 7 bases to trimming and J lost 7 bases, with 17 bases between them. CDR3 in DNA: TGTGCCAGCAAAAGGAATCGGGAGGGGAATTCACCCCTCCACTTT. Its protein product is CASKRNREGNSPLHF.

The chain links TRBV5-1 to TRBJ2-1, with TRBD1 matching 8 bases. The J segment lost 6 bases and the V segment lost 5 bases, leaving 4 bases of the junction unmatched. CDR1 and CDR2 from the germline V gene are SGHRS and YFSETQ. The CDR3 extends over 13 amino acids. The CDR3 spells CASSFQGANEQFF. The CDR3 bases are TGCGCCAGCAGTTTTCAGGGGGCCAATGAGCAGTTCTTC.

On this clone: Additional DNA sequences in this sample encode the identical CDR3. The chain couples TRBV5-1 to TRBJ1-2; no clear D gene. Germline V gene sequence: CDR1 SGHRS, CDR2 YFSETQ. This CDR3 is built from 14 residues. V lost 0 bases, J lost 5 bases, and 11 bases lay in between. DNA of the CDR3: TGCGCCAGCAGCTTGGCCTCGGGGATATATGGCTACACCTTC. The encoded protein is CASSLASGIYGYTF.

The chain combines TRBV30 with TRBJ1-2; TRBD1 matches 7 bases. Germline trimming cut 4 bases from V and 5 bases from J; bases unmatched to any gene: 10. This CDR3 has 14 residues. CDR1 is GTSNPN, CDR2 SVGIG, per germline (reference sequence). CDR3 protein: CAWTLRGGGYGYTF. CDR3 DNA: TGTGCCTGGACTTTGCGAGGGGGCGGGTATGGCTACACCTTC.

Only one count was recorded for this clone. J is TRBJ2-2 and V is TRBV19, with a weak D call TRBD1 (6 bases). This CDR3 contains 15 residues. Trimming left V 6 bases short and J 0 bases short, with 11 bases between. CDR1 LNHDA and CDR2 SQIVND come from the germline V gene (reference sequence). The CDR3 nucleotides read TGTGCCAGTAGGAGACAGGACGCGAACACCGGGGAGCTGTTTTTT. Protein sequence: CASRRQDANTGELFF.